Below are 32 T cell receptor beta chains sequenced from a single sample in a study of T cell responses to AZD1222 COVID-19 vaccine. Measured with immunoSEQ multiplex PCR; TCRdb has only the in-frame clones, and not every one. Of over 100,000 clones listed, roughly 89% are singletons. This specimen consisted of peripheral blood, obtained on day 0 of AZD1222 vaccination. These receptor sequences come from an adult in good health.

CDR3 sequence (DNA): TGTGCCAGCAGCTTAAGCGGGCCCACTCCTAACTATGGCTACACCTTC. Amino acids: CASSLSGPTPNYGYTF. The chain recombines TRBV7-2 with TRBJ1-2, with unresolved D. With 2 bases removed from V and 0 bases from J, the gap between germline ends came to 13 bases. CDR3 size: 16 residues. Germline V gives CDR1 SGHTA, CDR2 FQGNSA.

The chain is built from TRBV30 and TRBJ1-5, with 8 positions matching TRBD1. The CDR3 length is 18 residues. Germline assignment: CDR1 GTSNPN and CDR2 SVGIG (reference sequence). The V and J ends lost 2 bases and 0 bases, in that order; junction bases with no gene match: 12. This chain's CDR3 is CAWSIARTGTGSNQPQHF. The CDR3 DNA reads TGTGCCTGGAGTATCGCCCGAACCGGGACAGGTAGCAATCAGCCCCAGCATTTT.

The J gene is TRBJ1-5, the V gene TRBV7-2; weak D call: TRBD1 (6 bases). This CDR3 spans 16 amino acids. Germline CDR1 SGHTA, CDR2 FQGNSA. V lost 4 bases to trimming and J lost 0 bases, with 13 bases between them. The CDR3 spells CASSSGTRHSNQPQHF. CDR3 DNA sequence: TGTGCCAGCAGCTCAGGGACACGACATAGCAATCAGCCCCAGCATTTT.

The chain is built from TRBV19 and TRBJ2-6; 9 nucleotides align to TRBD2. The length of the CDR3 is 19 residues. Germline-derived CDR1 and CDR2 are LNHDA and SQIVND (reference sequence). Trimming removed 5 bases from V and 0 bases from J; junction bases left unmatched: 11. Here the CDR3 DNA reads TGTGCCAGTAGTCCCAGACCCCAGCGGGGGGTCTCTGGGGCCAACGTCCTGACTTTC. Protein sequence: CASSPRPQRGVSGANVLTF.

J is TRBJ2-7 and V is TRBV18; D is unresolved. V was cut by 3 bases and J by 0 bases, with 9 bases left in between. The length of the CDR3 is 14 residues. Germline CDR1 and CDR2: KGHSH and LQKENI. CDR3 amino acids: CASSPTTVSYEQYF. Here the CDR3 DNA reads TGTGCCAGCTCACCCACCACAGTCTCCTACGAGCAGTACTTC.

The chain joins TRBV6-2 or TRBV6-3 to TRBJ2-5; 10 bases fit TRBD2. Trimming at V came to 2 bases and at J to 3 bases, leaving 6 bases not matched to a gene. CDR3 length: 16 residues. Germline V gene sequence: CDR1 MNHEY, CDR2 SVGEGT. This CDR3 reads CASSYELAGLKETQYF. The CDR3 nucleotides are TGTGCCAGCAGTTACGAACTAGCGGGACTAAAAGAGACCCAGTACTTC.

This clone was detected only once. The chain uses TRBV27 and TRBJ1-2, with D perhaps matching TRBD1 (5 bases). This CDR3 is 14 amino acids long. With 0 bases removed from V and 4 bases from J, the gap between germline ends came to 9 bases. CDR1 is MNHEY and CDR2 is SMNVEV in the germline V gene (reference sequence). The CDR3 region is CASSLSIGGYGYTF. CDR3 nucleotide sequence: TGTGCCAGCAGTTTATCGATCGGGGGCTATGGCTACACCTTC.

The chain has TRBV6-5 and TRBJ1-2; D call uncertain. The V gene lost 6 bases and the J gene lost 8 bases, with 13 bases spanning the gap. CDR3 size: 12 residues. Germline lookup yields CDR1 MNHEY and CDR2 SVGAGI. The CDR3 region has the DNA TGTGCCAGCAGAATTGGCCCCTGGGGCTACACCTTC. Residues: CASRIGPWGYTF.

This rearrangement joins TRBV19 to TRBJ2-7; D remains unclear. Germline lookup yields CDR1 LNHDA and CDR2 SQIVND (reference sequence). Trimming shortened V by 9 bases and J by 5 bases, and 11 bases separated the two germline ends. This CDR3 contains 11 residues. The CDR3 loop reads CASHNDNEQYF. The CDR3 nucleotides read TGTGCCAGCCACAACGATAACGAGCAGTACTTC. The whole variable domain, remainder taken from reference TRBV19 and TRBJ2-7, is DGGITQSPKYLFRKEGQNVTLSCEQNLNHDAMYWYRQDPGQGLRLIYYSQIVNDFQKGDIAEGYSVSREKKESFPLTVTSAQKNPTAFYLCASHNDNEQYFGPGTRLTVT.

V gene TRBV6-5 combines with J gene TRBJ2-5; the D gene is possibly TRBD1 (6 bases). V lost 6 bases, J lost 5 bases, and 13 bases lay in between. Germline CDR1 reads MNHEY; CDR2 reads SVGAGI. The CDR3 runs 13 residues. The CDR3 DNA sequence: TGTGCCAGCAGCTGGGGGCATGTGGAGACCCAGTACTTC. It codes for CASSWGHVETQYF.

V gene TRBV6-4 combines with J gene TRBJ1-6, with unresolved D. The ends were cut back, 2 bases at V and 10 bases at J, with 9 bases in the middle. There are 13 residues in the CDR3. CDR1 is MRHNA, CDR2 SNTAGT, per germline. CDR3: CASSDQADSPLHF. DNA for the CDR3: TGTGCCAGCAGTGACCAGGCCGACTCACCCCTCCACTTT.

CDR3 loop: CASSGVLGQAEAFF. The CDR3 DNA sequence: TGTGCCAGCAGTGGTGTACTGGGTCAGGCTGAAGCTTTCTTT. The rearrangement uses TRBV25-1 and TRBJ1-1; D is uncertain. Germline-derived CDR1 and CDR2 are MGHDK and SYGVNS. This CDR3 spans 14 amino acids. Trimming cost V 4 bases and J 6 bases, with 15 bases left between them.

The J gene is TRBJ2-7, the V gene TRBV3-1 (or the pseudogene TRBV3-2), with no clear D. The CDR3 totals 12 residues. The V gene's germline CDR1 is LGHDT and CDR2 YNNKEL (reference sequence). The V and J ends lost 4 bases and 3 bases respectively, with 7 bases between them. In nucleotides, the CDR3 is TGTGCCAGCAGCCTAACTCGCTACGAGCAGTACTTC. It is translated as CASSLTRYEQYF.

The V and J genes are TRBV5-1 and TRBJ2-2; no reliable D call. The germline gives CDR1 SGHRS, CDR2 YFSETQ. The CDR3 extends over 14 amino acids. Trimming cost V 3 bases and J 1 base, with 7 bases left between them. The CDR3 here is CASSSSGNTGELFF. The CDR3 nucleotides read TGCGCCAGCAGCTCCTCAGGGAACACCGGGGAGCTGTTTTTT.

DNA of the CDR3: TGTGCCAGCAGCTCCTTTGACCCCCACGAAGCTTTCTTT. This codes for CASSSFDPHEAFF. This chain links TRBV7-9 with TRBJ1-1; D is undetermined. The CDR3 is made up of 13 amino acids. The V end lost 4 bases, the J end lost 8 bases, and 14 bases lay between the germline ends. The V gene's germline CDR1 is SEHNR and CDR2 FQNEAQ (reference sequence). Supplemented by reference TRBV7-9 and TRBJ1-1, the full variable domain reads DTGVSQNPRHKITKRGQNVTFRCDPISEHNRLYWYRQTLGQGPEFLTYFQNEAQLEKSRLLSDRFSAERPKGSFSTLEIQRTEQGDSAMYLCASSSFDPHEAFFGQGTRLTVV.

The J gene is TRBJ1-2, the V gene TRBV9; tentative D call: TRBD1 (5 bases). V lost 0 bases to trimming and J lost 3 bases, with 12 bases between them. From germline, CDR1 is SGDLS and CDR2 YYNGEE. This CDR3 contains 15 residues. CDR3 sequence reads: CASSVGRGKDYGYTF. The DNA for the CDR3 is TGTGCCAGCAGCGTAGGAAGGGGAAAGGACTATGGCTACACCTTC.

The chain carries TRBV19 and TRBJ2-3; D is unclear. This CDR3 spans 14 amino acids. V was cut by 1 base and J by 4 bases, with 9 bases left in between. Germline lookup yields CDR1 LNHDA and CDR2 SQIVND (reference sequence). The CDR3 reads CASSIGAGADTQYF. CDR3 sequence (DNA): TGTGCCAGTAGTATAGGGGCAGGAGCAGATACGCAGTATTTT.

The chain employs TRBV2 and TRBJ1-1; no clear D. The ends were cut back, 10 bases at V and 7 bases at J, with 13 bases in the middle. CDR1 is SNHLY and CDR2 is FYNNEI in the germline V gene. CDR3 length: 11 residues. The DNA for the CDR3 is TGTGCCACCCCCGCCCCACGTGAAGCTTTCTTT. Translated, it gives CATPAPREAFF.

The J gene is TRBJ2-1, the V gene TRBV11-2; D unresolved. CDR1 is SGHAT, CDR2 FQNNGV, per germline. V lost 0 bases, J lost 8 bases, and 11 bases lay in between. The CDR3 extends over 14 amino acids. DNA of the CDR3: TGTGCCAGCAGCTTAGAGTGGGGTCTCGATGAGCAGTTCTTC. It codes for CASSLEWGLDEQFF.

The CDR3 bases are TGTGCCAGCAGCCGATCCGGGTCTTTCTACGAGCAGTACTTC. This codes for CASSRSGSFYEQYF. V gene TRBV4-2 combines with J gene TRBJ2-7; D is unclear. Germline V gene lookup returns CDR1 LGHNA and CDR2 YNFKEQ. The CDR3 totals 14 residues. Trimming pared 4 bases from V and 3 bases from J, leaving 13 bases between.

A single count supports this clone. The genes are TRBV10-3 and TRBJ1-1; D is unresolved. V was shortened by 6 bases and J by 3 bases, with 11 bases between the two germline ends. The V gene's germline CDR1 is ENHRY and CDR2 SYGVKD. CDR3 length: 13 amino acids. The DNA for the CDR3 is TGTGCCATCAGGACTCATGAGGACACTGAAGCTTTCTTT. The encoded protein is CAIRTHEDTEAFF.

The rearrangement links TRBV4-2 to TRBJ1-4; D unresolved. CDR3 length equals 15 residues. Germline CDR1 reads LGHNA; CDR2 reads YNFKEQ. Trimming took 3 bases from V and 2 from J, leaving 10 bases between them. DNA for the CDR3: TGTGCCAGCAGCCAGGGTCTCAACACTAATGAAAAACTGTTTTTT. It yields the protein CASSQGLNTNEKLFF.

In its sample, this clone was seen a few times. The chain uses TRBV4-1 and TRBJ2-5, with D unclear. CDR1 is MGHRA and CDR2 is YSYEKL in the germline V gene. The CDR3 has 13 amino acids. V lost 0 bases, J lost 3 bases, and 5 bases lay in between. The CDR3 nucleotides read TGCGCCAGCAGCCAAGAGTCCGAAGAGACCCAGTACTTC. It yields the protein CASSQESEETQYF.

This clone was detected only once. Other DNA sequences within the sample encode an identical CDR3. The chain carries TRBV4-3 and TRBJ1-2; no definite D call. The CDR3 length is 13 residues. Trimming took 0 bases from V and 8 from J, leaving 10 bases between them. Per the germline V gene, CDR1 is LGHNA and CDR2 is YSLEER. The CDR3 spells CASSQDVGYGYTF. In DNA, the CDR3 is TGCGCCAGCAGCCAAGATGTGGGGTACGGCTACACCTTC.

This sequence joins TRBV4-1 and TRBJ2-5; D is perhaps TRBD2 (6 bases). Trimming left V 0 bases short and J 4 bases short, with 9 bases between. CDR1 and CDR2 (germline): MGHRA, YSYEKL. This CDR3 contains 14 residues. The CDR3 loop is CASSQEPRGETQYF. CDR3 in DNA: TGCGCCAGCAGCCAAGAACCGCGGGGAGAGACCCAGTACTTC.

The chain has TRBV5-1 and TRBJ1-1; no clear D. CDR1 and CDR2 (germline): SGHRS, YFSETQ. The CDR3 sequence is 13 residues long. The germline V and J ends were trimmed by 2 bases and 3 bases, with 8 bases remaining between them. In DNA form, the CDR3 reads TGCGCCAGCAGCTTCAAGGTCGACACTGAAGCTTTCTTT. Protein product: CASSFKVDTEAFF.

The J gene is TRBJ2-7, the V gene TRBV19, with 7 bases matching TRBD1. The CDR3 totals 14 residues. Germline assignment: CDR1 LNHDA and CDR2 SQIVND (reference sequence). The ends lost 8 bases at V and 2 bases at J; junction bases unmatched: 9. For the CDR3, the DNA is TGTGCCAGTTCGGACCTCGACAGGGCCTACGAGCAGTACTTC. It is translated as CASSDLDRAYEQYF.

The chain recombines TRBV2 with TRBJ2-2; 7 nucleotides match TRBD1. V dropped 9 bases and J dropped 0; count of bases not matched to a gene: 4. This CDR3 contains 14 residues. Germline CDR1 and CDR2: SNHLY and FYNNEI. CDR3 sequence: CARGQPTNTGELFF. CDR3 bases: TGTGCCAGGGGACAGCCAACGAACACCGGGGAGCTGTTTTTT.

V gene TRBV7-9 combines with J gene TRBJ2-1; 8 nucleotides agree with TRBD1. Germline loops: CDR1 SEHNR, CDR2 FQNEAQ (reference sequence). Trimming cost V 0 bases and J 7 bases; bases outside gene matches: 5. CDR3 length: 15 amino acids. CDR3: CASSLATGDVNEQFF. In nucleotides, the CDR3 is TGTGCCAGCAGCTTAGCGACAGGGGACGTAAATGAGCAGTTCTTC.

The chain combines TRBV3-1 (or the pseudogene TRBV3-2) with TRBJ1-1; a weak D match, TRBD1 (5 bases). The CDR3 is 13 amino acids. V was shortened by 5 bases and J by 2 bases, with 9 bases between the two germline ends. Germline V CDR1 and CDR2: LGHDT, YNNKEL (reference sequence). The CDR3: CASSGRANTEAFF. The CDR3 region has the DNA TGTGCCAGCAGCGGCAGGGCAAACACTGAAGCTTTCTTT.

The chain recombines TRBV19 with TRBJ2-2; D gene ambiguous. This CDR3 has 13 residues. In germline, CDR1 is LNHDA, CDR2 SQIVND (reference sequence). The ends were cut back, 2 bases at V and 4 bases at J, with 5 bases in the middle. The CDR3 sequence is CASSIRITGELFF. The CDR3 region has the DNA TGTGCCAGTAGTATACGTATCACCGGGGAGCTGTTTTTT.

This sequence joins TRBV9 and TRBJ1-2; no firm D call. With 4 bases removed from V and 7 bases from J, the gap between germline ends came to 14 bases. CDR3 size: 13 residues. Germline CDR1 is SGDLS and CDR2 is YYNGEE. The CDR3 coding sequence is TGTGCCAGCAGCTCCCCAGGTCCCTCTGGCTACACCTTC. Translation: CASSSPGPSGYTF.